The sequence of this TCR beta chain was determined in a study of T-cell memory formation after mild COVID-19. Regarding this clonotype: The antigen remains undetermined.

General study results and limits: Clones contracting across day 15 to 85 had a balanced CD4/CD8 profile; later expanding clones leaned CD4+.

The V and J ends lost 2 bases and 4 bases respectively, with 11 bases between them. The germline CDR1 and CDR2 sequences are SQVTM and ANQGSEA. This CDR3 is 13 amino acids long. Amplification by 5'RACE using constant-segment primers produced TCR alpha and TCR beta cDNA libraries that carried sample barcodes and UMIs. TCRdb redid the calling of the 5' RACE reads with MiXCR, one entry per CDR3 protein. The table shows about 190,000 distinct CDR3 sequences, with about 20% occurring only once. The V and J genes are TRBV29-1 and TRBJ1-1, with TRBD1 as a possible D gene (5 bases). What was sequenced was PBMCs or a T cell subset sorted from them (not recorded which). The clonotype originates from an adult woman who had mild COVID-19 (a few samples of this study predate the infection). Cell type and time point are not known. The CDR3 coding sequence is TGCAGCGTTGAAACAGGCCTAGTCACTGAAGCTTTCTTT. Translated: CSVETGLVTEAFF.